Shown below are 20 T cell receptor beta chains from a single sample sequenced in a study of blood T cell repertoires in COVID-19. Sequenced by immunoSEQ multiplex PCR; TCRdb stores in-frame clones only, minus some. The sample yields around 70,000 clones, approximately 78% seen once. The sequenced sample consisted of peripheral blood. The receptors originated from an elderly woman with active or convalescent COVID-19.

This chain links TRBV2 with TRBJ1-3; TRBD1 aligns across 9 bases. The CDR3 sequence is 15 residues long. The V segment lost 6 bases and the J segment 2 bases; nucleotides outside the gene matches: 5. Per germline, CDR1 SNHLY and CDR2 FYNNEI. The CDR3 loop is CASRDTGGTGNTIYF. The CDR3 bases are TGTGCCAGCAGGGATACAGGGGGCACTGGAAACACCATATATTTT.

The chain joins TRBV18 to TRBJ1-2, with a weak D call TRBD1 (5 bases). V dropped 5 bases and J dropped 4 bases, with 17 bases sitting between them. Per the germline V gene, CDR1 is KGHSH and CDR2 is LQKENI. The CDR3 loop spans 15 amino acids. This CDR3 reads CASSSTSDSLYGYTF. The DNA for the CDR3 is TGTGCCAGCTCATCCACGTCCGACAGCCTCTATGGCTACACCTTC.

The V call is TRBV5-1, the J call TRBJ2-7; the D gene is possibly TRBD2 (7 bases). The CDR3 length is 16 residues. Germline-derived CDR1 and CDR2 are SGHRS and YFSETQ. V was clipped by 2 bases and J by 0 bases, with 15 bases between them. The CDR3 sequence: CASSFGDGGPSYEQYF. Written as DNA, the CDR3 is TGCGCCAGCAGCTTTGGGGACGGGGGGCCCTCCTACGAGCAGTACTTC.

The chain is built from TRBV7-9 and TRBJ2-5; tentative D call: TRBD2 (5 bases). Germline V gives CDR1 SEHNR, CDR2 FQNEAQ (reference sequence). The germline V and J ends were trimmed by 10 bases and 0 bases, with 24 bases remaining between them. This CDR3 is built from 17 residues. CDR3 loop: CATGIGVAPRYQETQYF. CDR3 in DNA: TGTGCCACCGGGATTGGGGTGGCTCCTCGGTACCAAGAGACCCAGTACTTC.

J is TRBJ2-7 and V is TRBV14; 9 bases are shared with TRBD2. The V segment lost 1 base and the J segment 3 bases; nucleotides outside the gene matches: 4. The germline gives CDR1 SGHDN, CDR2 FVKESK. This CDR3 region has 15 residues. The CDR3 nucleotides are TGTGCCAGCAGCCAAGCCCTAGCGGGAAACTACGAGCAGTACTTC. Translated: CASSQALAGNYEQYF.

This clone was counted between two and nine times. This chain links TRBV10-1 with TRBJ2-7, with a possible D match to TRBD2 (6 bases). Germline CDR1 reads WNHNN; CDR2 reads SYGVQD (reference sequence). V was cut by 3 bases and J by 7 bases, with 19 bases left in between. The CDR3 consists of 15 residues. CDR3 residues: CASSEVSRERREQYF. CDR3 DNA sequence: TGCGCCAGCAGTGAAGTGAGCCGGGAGCGGCGAGAGCAGTACTTC.

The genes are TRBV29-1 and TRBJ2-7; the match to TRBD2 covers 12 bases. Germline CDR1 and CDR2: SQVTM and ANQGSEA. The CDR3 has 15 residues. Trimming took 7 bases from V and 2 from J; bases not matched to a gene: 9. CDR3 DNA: TGCAGCGCAACGATCGGACTAGCGGGAACCTACGAGCAGTACTTC. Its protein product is CSATIGLAGTYEQYF.

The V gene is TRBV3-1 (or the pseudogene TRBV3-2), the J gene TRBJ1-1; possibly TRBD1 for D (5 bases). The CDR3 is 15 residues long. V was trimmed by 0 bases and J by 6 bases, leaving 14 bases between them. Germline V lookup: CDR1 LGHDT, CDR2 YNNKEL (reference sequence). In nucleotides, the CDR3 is TGTGCCAGCAGCCAAGAAGGAGGGCGGGGGGCTGAAGCTTTCTTT. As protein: CASSQEGGRGAEAFF.

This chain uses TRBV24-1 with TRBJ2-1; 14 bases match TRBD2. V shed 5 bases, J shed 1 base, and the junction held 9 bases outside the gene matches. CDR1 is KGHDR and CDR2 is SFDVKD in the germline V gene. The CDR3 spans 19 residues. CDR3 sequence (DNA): TGTGCCACCAGTGGTAAGCCGAGGACTAGCGGGAGGTCCTACAATGAGCAGTTCTTC. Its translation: CATSGKPRTSGRSYNEQFF.

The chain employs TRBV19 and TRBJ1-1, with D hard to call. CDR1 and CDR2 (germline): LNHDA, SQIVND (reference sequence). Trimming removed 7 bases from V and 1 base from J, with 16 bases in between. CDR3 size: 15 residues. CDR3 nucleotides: TGTGCCAGTATAGGTCGGGTCAACCAGAACACTGAAGCTTTCTTT. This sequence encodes CASIGRVNQNTEAFF.

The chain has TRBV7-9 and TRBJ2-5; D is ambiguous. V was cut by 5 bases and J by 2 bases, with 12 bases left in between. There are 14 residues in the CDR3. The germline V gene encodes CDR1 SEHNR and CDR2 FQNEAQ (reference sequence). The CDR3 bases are TGTGCCAGCAGCCAAATCAAGACTCAAGAGACCCAGTACTTC. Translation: CASSQIKTQETQYF. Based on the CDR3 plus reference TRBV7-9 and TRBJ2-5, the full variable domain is DTGVSQNPRHKITKRGQNVTFRCDPISEHNRLYWYRQTLGQGPEFLTYFQNEAQLEKSRLLSDRFSAERPKGSFSTLEIQRTEQGDSAMYLCASSQIKTQETQYFGPGTRLLVL.

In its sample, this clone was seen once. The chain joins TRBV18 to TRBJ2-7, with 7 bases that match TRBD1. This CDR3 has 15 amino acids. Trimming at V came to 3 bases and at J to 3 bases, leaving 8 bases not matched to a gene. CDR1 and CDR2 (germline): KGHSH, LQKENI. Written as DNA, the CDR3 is TGTGCCAGCTCACCGGTAACGACAGGGCTCTACGAGCAGTACTTC. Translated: CASSPVTTGLYEQYF.

This CDR3 reads CASSGAGTGGETQYF. The CDR3 DNA sequence: TGTGCCAGCAGCGGCGCCGGGACAGGAGGAGAGACCCAGTACTTC. The chain uses TRBV5-6 and TRBJ2-5, with 8 bases aligning to TRBD1. Per the germline V gene, CDR1 is SGHDT and CDR2 is YYEEEE. J was trimmed by 4 bases and V by 4 bases; bases with no gene match: 9. The CDR3 runs 15 residues.

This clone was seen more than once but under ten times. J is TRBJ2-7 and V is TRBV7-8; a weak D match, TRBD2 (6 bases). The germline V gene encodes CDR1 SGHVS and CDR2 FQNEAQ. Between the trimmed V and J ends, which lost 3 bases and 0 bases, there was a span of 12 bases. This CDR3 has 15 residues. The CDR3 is CASSFPGLSSYEQYF. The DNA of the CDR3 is TGTGCCAGCAGCTTTCCGGGACTGAGCTCCTACGAGCAGTACTTC. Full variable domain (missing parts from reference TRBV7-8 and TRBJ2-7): GAGVSQSPRYKVAKRGQDVALRCDPISGHVSLFWYQQALGQGPEFLTYFQNEAQLDKSGLPSDRFFAERPEGSVSTLKIQRTQQEDSAVYLCASSFPGLSSYEQYFGPGTRLTVT.

CDR3 in amino acids: CASSPGQLNTEAFF. CDR3 sequence (DNA): TGTGCCAGCAGTCCTGGACAGTTGAACACTGAAGCTTTCTTT. This chain connects TRBV7-2 to TRBJ1-1, with D tentatively TRBD1 (6 bases). Per germline, CDR1 SGHTA and CDR2 FQGNSA. The CDR3 contains 14 residues. V lost 6 bases and J lost 0, with 11 bases in between.

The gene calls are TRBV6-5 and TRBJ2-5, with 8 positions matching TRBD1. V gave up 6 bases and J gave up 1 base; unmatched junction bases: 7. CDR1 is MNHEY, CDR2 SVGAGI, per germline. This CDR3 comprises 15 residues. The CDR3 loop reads CASSRPGTGQETQYF. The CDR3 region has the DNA TGTGCCAGCAGCCGCCCTGGGACAGGCCAAGAGACCCAGTACTTC.

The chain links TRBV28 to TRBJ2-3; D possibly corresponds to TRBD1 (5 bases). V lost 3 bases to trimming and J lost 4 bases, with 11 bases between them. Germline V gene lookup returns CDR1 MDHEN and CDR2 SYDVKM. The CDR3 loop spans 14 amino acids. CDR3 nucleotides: TGTGCCAGCAGTTTTCAGCAGGGTGCAGATACGCAGTATTTT. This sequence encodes CASSFQQGADTQYF.

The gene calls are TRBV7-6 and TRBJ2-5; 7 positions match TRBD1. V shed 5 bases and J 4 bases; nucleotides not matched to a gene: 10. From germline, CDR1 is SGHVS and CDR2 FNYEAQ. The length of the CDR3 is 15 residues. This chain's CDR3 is CASSERQGLAETQYF. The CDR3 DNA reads TGTGCCAGCAGCGAGAGACAGGGTCTAGCAGAGACCCAGTACTTC.

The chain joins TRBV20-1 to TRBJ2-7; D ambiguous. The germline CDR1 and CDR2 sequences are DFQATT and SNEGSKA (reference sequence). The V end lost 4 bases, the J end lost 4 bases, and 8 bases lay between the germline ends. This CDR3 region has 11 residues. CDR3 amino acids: CSATGLYEQYF. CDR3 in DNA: TGCAGTGCTACGGGTCTTTACGAGCAGTACTTC.

CDR3 amino acids: CASSQQTGSGANVLTF. The DNA for the CDR3 is TGCGCCAGCAGCCAACAGACAGGCTCTGGGGCCAACGTCCTGACTTTC. This chain joins TRBV4-3 and TRBJ2-6; tentatively, D is TRBD1 (6 bases). V was shortened by 2 bases and J by 0 bases, with 8 bases between the two germline ends. Looked up from germline, CDR1 is LGHNA and CDR2 is YSLEER. This CDR3 has 16 amino acids.